The clone carrying this TCR beta chain appeared a few times. Its antigen is currently unknown. This sample is drawn from a study of blood T cells in healthy people across ages. Study outcomes and limitations: Per million T cells, TCR beta diversity dropped about linearly as age rose.

The second PCR ran about 6 to 12 cycles with a sample-barcoded 5' primer and J-beta primers. TCRdb re-called the 5' RACE reads through MiXCR, storing one row per CDR3 protein. The table lists about 1.6 million distinct CDR3 sequences, about 31% of them singletons. The ends were cut back, 10 bases at V and 6 bases at J, with 16 bases in the middle. CDR1 and CDR2 (germline): ENHRY, SYGVKD. The CDR3 runs 12 residues. Caucasian individuals from Russia who were healthy and aged 6 to 90 acted as donors. Researchers report isolating at least 6.5 million PBMCs per sample. Each sample yielded at least 5.5 micrograms of PBMC total RNA.

This TCR derives from a woman in her 30s in good health. V usage is TRBV10-3 and J usage is TRBJ2-7, with a tentative D call TRBD2 (6 bases). The sequenced material came from blood. The CDR3 here is CASSSGDSEQYF. CDR3 sequence (DNA): TGTGCCAGCTCCTCGGGGGACTCCGAGCAGTACTTC.